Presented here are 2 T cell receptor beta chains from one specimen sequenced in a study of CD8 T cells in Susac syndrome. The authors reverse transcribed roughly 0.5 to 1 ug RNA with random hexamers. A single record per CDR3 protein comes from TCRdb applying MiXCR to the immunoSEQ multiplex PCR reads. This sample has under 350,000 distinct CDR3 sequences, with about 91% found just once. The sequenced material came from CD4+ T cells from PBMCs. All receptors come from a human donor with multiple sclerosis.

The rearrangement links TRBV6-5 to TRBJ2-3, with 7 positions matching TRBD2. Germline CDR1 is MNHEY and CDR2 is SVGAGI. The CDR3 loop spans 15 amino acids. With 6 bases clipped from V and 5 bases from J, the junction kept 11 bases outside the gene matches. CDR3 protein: CASSPTGGRVDTQYF. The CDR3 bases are TGTGCCAGCAGCCCAACGGGCGGGAGAGTAGATACGCAGTATTTT.

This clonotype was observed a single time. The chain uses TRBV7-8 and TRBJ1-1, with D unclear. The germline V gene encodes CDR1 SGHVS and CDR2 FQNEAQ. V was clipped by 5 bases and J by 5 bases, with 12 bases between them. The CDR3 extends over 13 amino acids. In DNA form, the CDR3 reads TGTGCCAGCAGCCCGCGGTGGGAAACTGAAGCTTTCTTT. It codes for CASSPRWETEAFF.